The next 19 T cell receptor beta chains were all read from a single sample in a study of CDR3 diversity in severe acne. TCRdb processed the PCR reads anew with MiXCR; each CDR3 protein has one entry. The table lists tens of thousands of distinct CDR3 sequences, approximately 51% of them singletons, with roughly 13% in the top ten. Sequencing was carried out using blood. The receptors shown here come from a male donor in good health, without acne.

The gene calls are TRBV6-1 and TRBJ2-6; no clear D. With 6 bases removed from V and 0 bases from J, the gap between germline ends came to 6 bases. Germline V gene sequence: CDR1 MNHNS, CDR2 SASEGT. The CDR3 consists of 14 residues. CDR3 in amino acids: CASRRISGANVLTF. Here the CDR3 DNA reads TGTGCCAGCAGGAGAATCTCTGGGGCCAACGTCCTGACTTTC.

This clonotype was counted only a few times. V usage is TRBV20-1 and J usage is TRBJ2-7, with D possibly TRBD1 on 5 matching bases. The CDR3 extends over 13 amino acids. Germline lookup yields CDR1 DFQATT and CDR2 SNEGSKA (reference sequence). Trimming left V 3 bases short and J 5 bases short, with 14 bases between. The chain's CDR3 is CSASSGAGNEQYF. The CDR3 region has the DNA TGCAGTGCTAGTTCTGGGGCTGGAAACGAGCAGTACTTC.

V is TRBV7-6 and J is TRBJ2-1; 13 nucleotides agree with TRBD2. Germline V gives CDR1 SGHVS, CDR2 FNYEAQ. This CDR3 is built from 16 residues. The V gene end was trimmed by 3 bases and the J gene end by 7 bases; junction bases not matched to a gene: 6. This CDR3 is CASSFRTSGRGNEQFF. CDR3 DNA sequence: TGTGCCAGCAGCTTTCGGACTAGCGGGAGAGGGAATGAGCAGTTCTTC.

This chain uses TRBV28 with TRBJ2-5; D call uncertain. V was cut by 4 bases and J by 4 bases, with 7 bases left in between. CDR1 MDHEN and CDR2 SYDVKM come from the germline V gene. The CDR3 has 12 residues. CDR3 coding DNA: TGTGCCAGCAGTTCTTCACTAGAGACCCAGTACTTC. Its protein is CASSSSLETQYF. Together with reference TRBV28 and TRBJ2-5, the CDR3 gives the full variable domain: DVKVTQSSRYLVKRTGEKVFLECVQDMDHENMFWYRQDPGLGLRLIYFSYDVKMKEKGDIPEGYSVSREKKERFSLILESASTNQTSMYLCASSSSLETQYFGPGTRLLVL.

The J gene is TRBJ2-7, the V gene TRBV2; 14 nucleotides agree with TRBD2. Germline assignment: CDR1 SNHLY and CDR2 FYNNEI. This CDR3 has 16 residues. V lost 4 bases, J lost 3 bases, and 5 bases stayed unmatched. CDR3 nucleotide sequence: TGTGCCAGCAGTGTACCGGGACTAGCGGGAGTCTACGAGCAGTACTTC. It yields the protein CASSVPGLAGVYEQYF. Based on the CDR3 plus reference TRBV2 and TRBJ2-7, the full variable domain is EPEVTQTPSHQVTQMGQEVILRCVPISNHLYFYWYRQILGQKVEFLVSFYNNEISEKSEIFDDQFSVERPDGSNFTLKIRSTKLEDSAMYFCASSVPGLAGVYEQYFGPGTRLTVT.

This clonotype was recorded at least ten times. CDR3 amino acids: CASSDSGPDQPQHF. CDR3 nucleotides: TGTGCCAGCAGCGACTCAGGACCCGATCAGCCCCAGCATTTT. This rearrangement joins TRBV2 to TRBJ1-5; D is uncertain. Germline V lookup: CDR1 SNHLY, CDR2 FYNNEI. Trimming pared 6 bases from V and 5 bases from J, leaving 14 bases between. The CDR3 consists of 14 residues.

This chain uses TRBV20-1 with TRBJ1-2, with D unclear. The CDR3 has 11 residues. CDR1 is DFQATT and CDR2 is SNEGSKA in the germline V gene (reference sequence). The ends were cut back, 6 bases at V and 3 bases at J, with 8 bases in the middle. CDR3 protein: CSAFRDYGYTF. CDR3 in DNA: TGCAGTGCCTTTCGGGACTATGGCTACACCTTC.

In this sample, this clonotype turned up many times. The J gene is TRBJ2-1, the V gene TRBV6-2 or TRBV6-3; tentatively, D is TRBD1 (5 bases). The length of the CDR3 is 15 residues. The germline V and J ends were trimmed by 2 bases and 0 bases, with 8 bases remaining between them. The germline V gene has CDR1 MNHEY and CDR2 SVGEGT. CDR3 DNA: TGTGCCAGCAGTTACGGGGCGAGCTCCTACAATGAGCAGTTCTTC. Protein sequence: CASSYGASSYNEQFF.

J is TRBJ2-7 and V is TRBV6-5, with 10 bases that match TRBD2. CDR3 length equals 15 residues. J lost 7 bases, V lost 5 bases, and 11 bases had no gene match. CDR1 and CDR2 from the germline V gene are MNHEY and SVGAGI. The CDR3 DNA follows: TGTGCCAGCAGTCAAGCGGGGGGGCAACCATATGAGCAGTACTTC. The encoded protein is CASSQAGGQPYEQYF.

As concerns this clonotype: The conserved phenylalanine or tryptophan normally closing the CDR3 is absent here, so this likely arose from a read error. V gene TRBV10-3 combines with J gene TRBJ1-1, with 12 bases matching TRBD1. The germline gives CDR1 ENHRY, CDR2 SYGVKD. The CDR3 sequence is 13 residues long. Germline trimming cut 9 bases from V and 1 base from J; bases unmatched to any gene: 0. CDR3 protein: CAMGQGANTEAFL. The CDR3 bases are TGTGCCATGGGACAGGGGGCGAACACTGAAGCTTTCCTT.

The rearrangement uses TRBV29-1 and TRBJ2-7; D possibly matches TRBD1 or TRBD2 (5 bases each). Trimming left V 4 bases short and J 5 bases short, with 12 bases between. CDR1 is SQVTM, CDR2 ANQGSEA, per germline. The CDR3 consists of 12 residues. CDR3 DNA sequence: TGCAGCGTTGGGAAACAGGAGGACGAGCAGTACTTC. This gives the protein CSVGKQEDEQYF.

Only one count was recorded for this clonotype. This chain links TRBV30 with TRBJ2-3; no firm D call. CDR1 and CDR2 from the germline V gene are GTSNPN and SVGIG (reference sequence). The CDR3 has 11 residues. Trimming cost V 0 bases and J 11 bases, with 9 bases left between them. This chain's CDR3 is CAWSVGNEQYF. For the CDR3, the DNA is TGTGCCTGGAGTGTGGGGAATGAGCAGTATTTT.

This rearrangement joins TRBV6-4 to TRBJ2-3; 11 bases are a match to TRBD1. CDR1 and CDR2 from the germline V gene are MRHNA and SNTAGT. The CDR3 totals 14 residues. The V segment lost 4 bases and the J segment 6 bases; nucleotides outside the gene matches: 3. The CDR3 nucleotides read TGTGCCAGCAGTGGGACAGGGGGCGAGGATACGCAGTATTTT. It translates to CASSGTGGEDTQYF.

The chain uses TRBV7-2 and TRBJ1-2; TRBD1 aligns across 9 bases. CDR3 length equals 14 residues. In germline, CDR1 is SGHTA, CDR2 FQGNSA. The J segment lost 12 bases and the V segment lost 1 base, leaving 9 bases of the junction unmatched. This CDR3 reads CASSLGDRVSGNTF. CDR3 nucleotides: TGTGCCAGCAGCTTAGGGGACAGGGTTTCTGGAAACACCTTC.

This clonotype was observed once. The V gene is TRBV7-9, the J gene TRBJ2-7, with 7 bases identical to TRBD2. The CDR3 loop spans 14 amino acids. Germline V lookup: CDR1 SEHNR, CDR2 FQNEAQ (reference sequence). V dropped 7 bases and J dropped 3; count of bases not matched to a gene: 9. CDR3 in amino acids: CASTTQGGDYEQYF. The CDR3 region has the DNA TGTGCCAGCACCACCCAGGGAGGGGACTACGAGCAGTACTTC.

This clonotype has more than one count but fewer than ten. The rearrangement joins TRBV5-1 to TRBJ1-2; possible D gene TRBD1, 5 bases. There are 15 residues in the CDR3. Per the germline V gene, CDR1 is SGHRS and CDR2 is YFSETQ. Trimming cost V 0 bases and J 3 bases, with 12 bases left between them. In DNA, the CDR3 is TGCGCCAGCAGCTTGGATGGCAGGGAGGACTATGGCTACACCTTC. Amino acids: CASSLDGREDYGYTF.

The V and J genes are TRBV29-1 and TRBJ1-1; D gene unclear. Trimming removed 8 bases from V and 3 bases from J, with 13 bases in between. The CDR3 sequence is 12 residues long. Germline CDR1 and CDR2: SQVTM and ANQGSEA. CDR3: CSLGLGDTEAFF. The CDR3 DNA follows: TGCAGCTTGGGTCTGGGTGACACTGAAGCTTTCTTT.

Points on this clonotype: At one end, the junction sequence differs from germline, possibly due to a read error. CDR3 nucleotide sequence: TGTGCCAGCAGGAACAGGGAAACGAACACCGGGGAGCTGTTCTTT. It specifies CASRNRETNTGELFF. The chain recombines TRBV2 with TRBJ2-2; tentative D call: TRBD1 (6 bases). The CDR3 has 15 amino acids. The V gene's germline CDR1 is SNHLY and CDR2 FYNNEI.

This clonotype was counted only a few times. The genes are TRBV20-1 and TRBJ1-1; the D is unclear. V was shortened by 8 bases and J by 3 bases, with 19 bases between the two germline ends. Germline assignment: CDR1 DFQATT and CDR2 SNEGSKA (reference sequence). This CDR3 spans 14 amino acids. CDR3 sequence: CSSRRARWDTEAFF. The CDR3 bases are TGCAGTTCGCGAAGGGCGAGGTGGGACACTGAAGCTTTCTTT.